This TCR beta chain was sequenced in a study of Ad26.COV2.S vaccination and SARS-CoV-2 variants. V dropped 8 bases and J dropped 2; count of bases not matched to a gene: 9. Germline CDR1 reads SGHRS; CDR2 reads YFSETQ. The length of the CDR3 is 14 residues. Using immunoSEQ multiplex PCR, the repertoire was profiled, and TCRdb retains in-frame clones only, with some absent. The sample carries 380,000 or so clones, roughly four fifths recorded once. Treatment in this sample: around 19 received Ad26.COV2.S at low or high dose, single or two shots; about 5 received placebo; per-sample allocation not given. Day 63 following the first vaccine or placebo injection was when the samples were taken.

The specimen comprised peripheral blood, sampled in a trial of Ad26.COV2.S vaccine versus placebo. The genes are TRBV5-1 and TRBJ2-5; the match to TRBD2 covers 7 bases. The receptor comes from a person between 18 and 65 years old who received the Ad26.COV2.S COVID-19 vaccine or a placebo. The CDR3 sequence: CASRIGSGQETQYF. The CDR3 DNA reads TGCGCCAGTCGAATCGGTAGCGGGCAAGAGACCCAGTACTTC. The full variable domain, its missing parts supplied by reference TRBV5-1 and TRBJ2-5, is KAGVTQTPRYLIKTRGQQVTLSCSPISGHRSVSWYQQTPGQGLQFLFEYFSETQRNKGNFPGRFSGRQFSNSRSEMNVSTLELGDSALYLCASRIGSGQETQYFGPGTRLLVL.